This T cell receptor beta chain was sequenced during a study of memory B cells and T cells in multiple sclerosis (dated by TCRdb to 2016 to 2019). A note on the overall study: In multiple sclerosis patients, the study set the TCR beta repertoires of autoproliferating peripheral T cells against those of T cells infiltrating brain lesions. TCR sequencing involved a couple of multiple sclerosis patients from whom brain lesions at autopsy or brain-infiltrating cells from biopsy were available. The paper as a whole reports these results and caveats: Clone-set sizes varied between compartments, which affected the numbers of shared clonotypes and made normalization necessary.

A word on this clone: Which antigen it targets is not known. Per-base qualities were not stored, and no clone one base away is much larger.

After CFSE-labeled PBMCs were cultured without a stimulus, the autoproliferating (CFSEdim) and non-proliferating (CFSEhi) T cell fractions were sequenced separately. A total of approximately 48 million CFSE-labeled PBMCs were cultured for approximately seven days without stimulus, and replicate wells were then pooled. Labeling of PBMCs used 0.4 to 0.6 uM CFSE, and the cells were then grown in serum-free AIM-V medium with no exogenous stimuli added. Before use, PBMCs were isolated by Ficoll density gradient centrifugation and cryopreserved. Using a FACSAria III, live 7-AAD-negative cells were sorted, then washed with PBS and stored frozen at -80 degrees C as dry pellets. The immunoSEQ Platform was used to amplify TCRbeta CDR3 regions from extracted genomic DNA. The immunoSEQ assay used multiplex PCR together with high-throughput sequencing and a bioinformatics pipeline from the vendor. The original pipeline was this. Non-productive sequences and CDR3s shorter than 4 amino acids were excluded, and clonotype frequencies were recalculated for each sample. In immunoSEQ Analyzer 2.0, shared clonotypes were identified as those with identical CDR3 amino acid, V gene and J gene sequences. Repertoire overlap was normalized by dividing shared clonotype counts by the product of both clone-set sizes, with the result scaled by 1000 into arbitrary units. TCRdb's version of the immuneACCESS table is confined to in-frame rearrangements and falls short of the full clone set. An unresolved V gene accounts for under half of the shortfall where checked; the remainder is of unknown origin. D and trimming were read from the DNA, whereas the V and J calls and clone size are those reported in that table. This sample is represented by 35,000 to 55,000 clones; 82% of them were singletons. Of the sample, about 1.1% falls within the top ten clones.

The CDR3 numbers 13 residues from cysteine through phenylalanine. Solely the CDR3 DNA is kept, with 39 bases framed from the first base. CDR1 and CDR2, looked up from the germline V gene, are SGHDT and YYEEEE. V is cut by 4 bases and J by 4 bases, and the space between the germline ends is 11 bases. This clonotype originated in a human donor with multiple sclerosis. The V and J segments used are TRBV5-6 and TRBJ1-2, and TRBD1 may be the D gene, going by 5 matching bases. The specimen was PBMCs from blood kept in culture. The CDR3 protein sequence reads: CASSRDSGYGYTF. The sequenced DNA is TGTGCCAGCAGCCGTGACAGCGGCTATGGCTACACCTTC.